This entry is about one T cell receptor (beta chain). This sample was included in a study of blood T cell repertoires in COVID-19. Produced via immunoSEQ multiplex PCR; TCRdb's table is partial and in-frame only. This sample has around 170,000 clones, with about 88% found just once. CDR1 and CDR2 from the germline V gene are MDHEN and SYDVKM. The V end was cut by 6 bases, the J end by 10 bases, with 12 bases between. The CDR3 is 11 residues long. The sample taken for sequencing was PBMCs or T cells enriched from blood (not recorded which). V is TRBV28 and J is TRBJ1-1; D is perhaps TRBD1 (5 bases). The TCR comes from a woman aged 18-29 years who had recovered from COVID-19. The CDR3 here is CASSLTGRAFF. In nucleotides, the CDR3 is TGTGCCAGCAGCCTCACAGGACGAGCTTTCTTT.